Listed here is a single T cell receptor beta chain. Antigen unknown. The sample originates from a study of T cell repertoires in cytomegalovirus infection. Study information: Public TCR beta signatures were indicative of both CMV infection and a matching HLA type. Broader study findings: The cumulative frequency of public TCR beta families identified carriers of CMV plus the relevant HLA. Clonotypes of TCR beta that were HLA-C-restricted and CMV-specific dominated the ex vivo response.

Via MiXCR, TCRdb re-called the reads, giving one row per CDR3 protein. The table includes 250,000 to 300,000 distinct CDR3 sequences, approximately 15% detected once. This CDR3 contains 16 residues. Germline V gives CDR1 MDHEN, CDR2 SYDVKM. V lost 0 bases, J lost 0 bases, and 9 bases lay in between. The sequence was collected from a human donor in good health (CMV status not recorded). Some clones in this sample may be carry-over from other donors' samples. Sequenced input: CD8+ T cells from PBMCs. V is TRBV28 and J is TRBJ1-5, with D unclear. CDR3 protein: CASSLWSSHSNQPQHF. The CDR3 nucleotides are TGTGCCAGCAGTTTATGGAGCAGTCATAGCAATCAGCCCCAGCATTTT.